These 29 T cell receptor beta chains share one sample of origin, sequenced in a study of T cell repertoires in cytomegalovirus infection. TCRdb processed the reads anew with MiXCR; each CDR3 protein has one entry. The sample includes some 680,000 distinct CDR3 sequences, less than 40% seen only once; the top ten take 2.5% to 3%. The sample consisted of PBMCs. These TCRs come from a human donor in good health (CMV status not recorded). Some clones in this sample may be carry-over from other donors' samples.

The chain employs TRBV9 and TRBJ1-2; 7 nucleotides line up with TRBD1. The CDR3 has 13 amino acids. Germline trimming cut 4 bases from V and 6 bases from J; bases unmatched to any gene: 6. In germline, CDR1 is SGDLS, CDR2 YYNGEE. The CDR3 nucleotides read TGTGCCAGCAGCTTCGGACAGGCCGATGGCTACACCTTC. It translates to CASSFGQADGYTF.

The chain is built from TRBV7-6 and TRBJ1-1; D remains ambiguous. The germline CDR1 and CDR2 sequences are SGHVS and FNYEAQ. This CDR3 comprises 15 residues. V was shortened by 5 bases and J by 7 bases, with 20 bases between the two germline ends. The chain's CDR3 is CASSILTQDPSEAFF. The CDR3 DNA reads TGTGCCAGCAGCATACTGACGCAGGACCCCAGTGAAGCTTTCTTT. Using reference TRBV7-6 and TRBJ1-1 for the parts outside the CDR3, the full variable domain is GAGVSQSPRYKVTKRGQDVALRCDPISGHVSLYWYRQALGQGPEFLTYFNYEAQQDKSGLPNDRFSAERPEGSISTLTIQRTEQRDSAMYRCASSILTQDPSEAFFGQGTRLTVV.

This CDR3 is CAISESGPPNYEQYF. The CDR3 DNA sequence: TGTGCCATCAGTGAGTCGGGACCGCCGAACTACGAGCAGTACTTC. The chain employs TRBV10-3 and TRBJ2-7, with D perhaps being TRBD1 or TRBD2 (5 bases each). The V end lost 0 bases, the J end lost 3 bases, and 12 bases lay between the germline ends. This CDR3 spans 15 amino acids. CDR1 is ENHRY, CDR2 SYGVKD, per germline.

This clonotype was counted ten times or more. The chain combines TRBV6-5 with TRBJ1-3; possibly TRBD1 for D (5 bases). Deletions cut 2 bases from V and 0 bases from J, with 8 bases between. Germline loops: CDR1 MNHEY, CDR2 SVGAGI. The CDR3 is made up of 15 amino acids. CDR3 residues: CASSYGTSSGNTIYF. The CDR3 nucleotides are TGTGCCAGCAGTTACGGGACGTCCTCTGGAAACACCATATATTTT.

The chain carries TRBV12-3 or TRBV12-4 and TRBJ2-7; D gene unclear. V lost 5 bases and J 2 bases, leaving 10 bases between the germline ends. The CDR3 runs 13 residues. Here the CDR3 DNA reads TGTGCCAGCAGTCGAGGCATCACCTACGAGCAGTACTTC. Amino acid sequence: CASSRGITYEQYF.

The CDR3 loop is CASSTGANQPQHF. The CDR3 DNA reads TGTGCCAGCAGCACAGGGGCAAATCAGCCCCAGCATTTT. The chain has TRBV2 and TRBJ1-5; TRBD1 aligns across 7 bases. CDR3 size: 13 residues. Germline V gives CDR1 SNHLY, CDR2 FYNNEI. Trimming removed 6 bases from V and 4 bases from J; junction bases left unmatched: 3.

This clonotype showed up just once. The chain uses TRBV6-6 and TRBJ1-1; tentatively, D is TRBD1 (6 bases). The CDR3 loop spans 14 amino acids. V was pared by 2 bases and J by 8 bases, with 15 bases between. The germline V gene encodes CDR1 MNHNY and CDR2 SVGAGI (reference sequence). CDR3 residues: CASSYEWWGPEAFF. The CDR3 DNA follows: TGTGCCAGCAGTTACGAATGGTGGGGGCCAGAAGCTTTCTTT.

Points on this clonotype: A junction boundary mismatches the germline segment, possibly from a read error. The rearrangement uses TRBV7-3 and TRBJ2-3; D not certain. Per the germline V gene, CDR1 is SGHTA and CDR2 is FQGTGA. This CDR3 spans 12 amino acids. This chain's CDR3 is CASSLTTDTQCF. DNA of the CDR3: TGTGCCAGCAGCCTAACAACAGATACGCAGTGTTTT.

This clonotype was counted once. The chain employs TRBV5-4 and TRBJ1-5; tentatively, D is TRBD1 (6 bases). The CDR3 sequence is 15 residues long. Germline loops: CDR1 SGHNT, CDR2 YYREEE (reference sequence). The V gene lost 4 bases and the J gene lost 4 bases, with 15 bases spanning the gap. This CDR3 reads CASSRGQGPNQPQHF. DNA for the CDR3: TGTGCCAGCAGCCGAGGCCAGGGGCCTAATCAGCCCCAGCATTTT.

The chain joins TRBV6-6 to TRBJ2-6; unclear D gene. The CDR3 covers 16 residues. The germline V gene has CDR1 MNHNY and CDR2 SVGAGI (reference sequence). Trimming pared 6 bases from V and 0 bases from J, leaving 12 bases between. CDR3 in amino acids: CASSLSTGSGANVLTF. The CDR3 DNA sequence: TGTGCCAGCAGCCTCTCGACGGGCTCTGGGGCCAACGTCCTGACTTTC.

The CDR3 loop reads CSASSLRTSGSLDYEQYF. The CDR3 DNA reads as TGCAGTGCTAGTAGTCTTAGAACTAGCGGGAGTCTCGACTACGAGCAGTACTTC. This rearrangement joins TRBV20-1 to TRBJ2-7, with 11 nucleotides matching TRBD2. After removal of 3 bases from V and 3 bases from J, the junction contained 16 bases not matched to a gene. Germline assignment: CDR1 DFQATT and CDR2 SNEGSKA (reference sequence). The CDR3 spans 18 residues.

The J gene is TRBJ2-2, the V gene TRBV19, with 7 bases fitting TRBD2. Germline CDR1 and CDR2: LNHDA and SQIVND (reference sequence). Trimming removed 6 bases from V and 7 bases from J; junction bases left unmatched: 11. The CDR3 totals 15 residues. CDR3 in amino acids: CASRKGLSQFGELFF. CDR3 nucleotide sequence: TGTGCCAGTAGGAAGGGACTATCACAATTCGGGGAGCTGTTTTTT.

The sample holds a few counts of this clonotype. The chain recombines TRBV4-1 with TRBJ1-1; no clear D gene. Germline assignment: CDR1 MGHRA and CDR2 YSYEKL. V lost 0 bases and J 3 bases, leaving 11 bases between the germline ends. The CDR3 spans 15 residues. The CDR3 DNA reads TGCGCCAGCAGCCAAGAAGAGGGCGCGGACACTGAAGCTTTCTTT. Its protein product is CASSQEEGADTEAFF.

The V call is TRBV19, the J call TRBJ1-1, with 8 bases identical to TRBD1. V lost 4 bases and J lost 6; bases outside the gene matches: 13. Germline V CDR1 and CDR2: LNHDA, SQIVND (reference sequence). This CDR3 has 16 residues. This CDR3 is CASSTAPGQDRPEAFF. The CDR3 bases are TGTGCCAGTAGTACTGCCCCGGGACAGGACCGTCCTGAAGCTTTCTTT.

This clonotype was counted between two and nine times. The chain joins TRBV20-1 to TRBJ1-1; D is perhaps TRBD1 (5 bases). CDR1 is DFQATT, CDR2 SNEGSKA, per germline (reference sequence). The CDR3 length is 10 residues. Trimming pared 5 bases from V and 11 bases from J, leaving 12 bases between. CDR3 amino acids: CSAFDSGAFF. CDR3 nucleotide sequence: TGCAGTGCTTTTGACAGCGGGGCTTTCTTT.

The count of this clonotype is one. The chain couples TRBV20-1 to TRBJ2-7; D not certain. Trimming cost V 2 bases and J 7 bases, with 15 bases left between them. The CDR3 consists of 13 residues. Germline V gives CDR1 DFQATT, CDR2 SNEGSKA (reference sequence). The CDR3 DNA sequence: TGCAGTGCTAGAAGGGCTAGTTCGGTAGAGCAGTACTTC. It yields the protein CSARRASSVEQYF.

The J gene is TRBJ1-2, the V gene TRBV11-2, with D possibly being TRBD1 (5 bases). V was clipped by 1 base and J by 8 bases, with 17 bases between them. Germline V gene lookup returns CDR1 SGHAT and CDR2 FQNNGV. The CDR3 length is 15 residues. For the CDR3, the DNA is TGTGCCAGCAGCTTAGGCCCCGACAGTCCTAGCGGCTACACCTTC. Its protein product is CASSLGPDSPSGYTF.

This clonotype was seen a handful of times. The chain has TRBV2 and TRBJ2-2; D may be TRBD1 (5 bases). Germline lookup yields CDR1 SNHLY and CDR2 FYNNEI. This CDR3 is 15 amino acids long. Between the trimmed V and J ends, which lost 1 base and 1 base, there was a span of 7 bases. The CDR3 here is CASSEVTGNTGELFF. DNA of the CDR3: TGTGCCAGCAGTGAAGTTACAGGGAACACCGGGGAGCTGTTTTTT.

Points on this clonotype: Likely a read error: the CDR3 ends without its conserved phenylalanine or tryptophan. The V call is TRBV5-1, the J call TRBJ1-2; 7 bases are a match to TRBD1. The CDR3 length is 14 residues. V lost 7 bases, J lost 2 bases, and 8 bases stayed unmatched. Germline loops: CDR1 SGHRS, CDR2 YFSETQ. CDR3 bases: TGCGCCAGCCGTGACCCGACAGGGAACTATGGCTACACCTTA. Its protein product is CASRDPTGNYGYTL.

This clonotype was found a few times. Germline is not matched at one junction end, which may reflect a read error. This sequence joins TRBV12-3 or TRBV12-4 and TRBJ2-1; 9 nucleotides agree with TRBD2. CDR3 length: 14 residues. For the CDR3, the DNA is TGTGCCAGCAGTCTAGCGGGACTCAACGGTGAGCAGTTCTTC. As protein: CASSLAGLNGEQFF.

A remark on this clonotype: A much larger clone differs by one base, so this may be a read error. The rearrangement joins TRBV7-2 to TRBJ2-3; perhaps D is TRBD1 or TRBD2 (5 bases each). This CDR3 comprises 16 residues. Germline V gene sequence: CDR1 SGHTA, CDR2 FQGNSA. Trimming left V 5 bases short and J 0 bases short, with 15 bases between. The CDR3 protein is CASSRLNRGSTDTQYF. CDR3 DNA sequence: TGTGCCAGCAGCCGTCTTAACCGGGGCAGCACAGATACGCAGTATTTT.

There are a few counts of this clonotype. The V call is TRBV18, the J call TRBJ2-3; 16 bases align to TRBD2. This CDR3 contains 17 residues. Germline assignment: CDR1 KGHSH and CDR2 LQKENI. The ends lost 5 bases at V and 4 bases at J; junction bases unmatched: 6. CDR3 in DNA: TGTGCCAGCTCAGCGGGACTAGCGGGGGGGCCTGCAGATACGCAGTATTTT. It encodes CASSAGLAGGPADTQYF.

This clonotype was found a few times. The chain uses TRBV4-1 and TRBJ1-3; the D gene is possibly TRBD1 (5 bases). With 0 bases removed from V and 0 bases from J, the gap between germline ends came to 15 bases. The germline gives CDR1 MGHRA, CDR2 YSYEKL. The CDR3 has 18 residues. CDR3 nucleotide sequence: TGCGCCAGCAGCCAAGATTGGGGGGGAGGAGGCTCTGGAAACACCATATATTTT. Translation: CASSQDWGGGGSGNTIYF.

Turning to this clonotype: A much larger clone sits a single nucleotide away, making a read error possible. The chain joins TRBV11-3 to TRBJ2-1; the D gene is possibly TRBD2 (6 bases). CDR3 size: 16 residues. Per germline, CDR1 SGHNT and CDR2 YENEEA. CDR3 region: CASSLAGGGTYNEQLF. The CDR3 DNA reads as TGTGCCAGCAGCTTAGCCGGGGGTGGTACCTACAATGAGCAGTTATTC. The variable domain in full, completed from reference TRBV11-3 and TRBJ2-1, reads EAGVVQSPRYKIIEKKQPVAFWCNPISGHNTLYWYLQNLGQGPELLIRYENEEAVDDSQLPKDRFSAERLKGVDSTLKIQPAELGDSAVYLCASSLAGGGTYNEQLFGPGTRLTVL.

The CDR3 DNA sequence: TGTGCCAGCAGCCCCGCCGGGGGGGGGATGAACACTGAAGCTTTCTTT. Its translation is CASSPAGGGMNTEAFF. The gene calls are TRBV11-2 and TRBJ1-1; tentative D call: TRBD1 (5 bases). Per germline, CDR1 SGHAT and CDR2 FQNNGV. With 5 bases removed from V and 0 bases from J, the gap between germline ends came to 16 bases. The CDR3 loop spans 16 amino acids.

The chain links TRBV6-5 to TRBJ2-6; the D is unclear. V lost 0 bases and J 2 bases, leaving 11 bases between the germline ends. Germline CDR1 reads MNHEY; CDR2 reads SVGAGI. This CDR3 contains 17 residues. The CDR3 DNA reads as TGTGCCAGCAGTTACTCTACGGCGTATCCTGGGGCCAACGTCCTGACTTTC. This sequence encodes CASSYSTAYPGANVLTF.

As regards this clonotype: Since a much larger clone is just one base distant, this may be a read error. This rearrangement joins TRBV28 to TRBJ1-2, with D uncertain. The CDR3 contains 13 residues. Germline V gene data show CDR1 as MDHEN and CDR2 as SYDVKM. CDR3 nucleotide sequence: TGTGCCAGCAGTTCTTCAGAGAACTATTGCTACACCTTC. This translates into CASSSSENYCYTF.

This clonotype has only a few counts. The V and J genes are TRBV20-1 and TRBJ2-7, with a possible D match to TRBD2 (5 bases). CDR1 DFQATT and CDR2 SNEGSKA come from the germline V gene (reference sequence). V shed 1 base and J shed 2 bases, with 18 bases lying between them. The length of the CDR3 is 16 residues. The CDR3 protein is CSARGVRDSHPYEQYF. CDR3 sequence (DNA): TGCAGTGCTAGAGGGGTCCGGGATTCCCATCCCTACGAGCAGTACTTC.

In this sample, this clonotype turned up a few times. The genes are TRBV28 and TRBJ2-1; D may be TRBD1 (6 bases). Trimming cost V 2 bases and J 9 bases, with 14 bases left between them. CDR1 is MDHEN and CDR2 is SYDVKM in the germline V gene. This CDR3 has 14 amino acids. CDR3 coding DNA: TGTGCCAGCAGTTTACCAGGGGAACGTCGTGAGCAGTTCTTC. Translating gives CASSLPGERREQFF.